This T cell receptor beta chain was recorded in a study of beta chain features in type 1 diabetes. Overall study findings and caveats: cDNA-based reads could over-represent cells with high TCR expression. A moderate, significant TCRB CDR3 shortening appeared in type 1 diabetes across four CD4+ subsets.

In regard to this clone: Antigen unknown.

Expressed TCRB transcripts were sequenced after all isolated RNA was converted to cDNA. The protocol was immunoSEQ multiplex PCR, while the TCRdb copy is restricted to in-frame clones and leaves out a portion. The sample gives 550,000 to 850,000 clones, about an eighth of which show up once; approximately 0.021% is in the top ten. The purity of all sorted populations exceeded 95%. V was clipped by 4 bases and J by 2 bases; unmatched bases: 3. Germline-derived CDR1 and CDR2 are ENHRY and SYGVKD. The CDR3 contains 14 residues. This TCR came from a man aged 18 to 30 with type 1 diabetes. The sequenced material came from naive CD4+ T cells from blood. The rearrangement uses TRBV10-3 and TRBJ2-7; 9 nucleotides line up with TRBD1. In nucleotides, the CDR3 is TGTGCCATCAGTGGACAGGGGGTCGCCTACGAGCAGTACTTC. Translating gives CAISGQGVAYEQYF.